The 30 T cell receptor beta chains given below trace back to one sample, sequenced in a study of vaccination and CD4 T cells after COVID-19. Treatment given: approximately 9-day PBMC culture with coronavirus spike peptide pools or control peptides (ViraFEST assay). It was before the COVID-19 pandemic (2011-2018) that the unexposed donor's CD4+ T cells were collected. Antigens of these TCRs are unknown. Once obtained from cultured CD4+ T cells, the DNA was sequenced using the Oncomine TCR Beta short-read assay. TCRdb reprocessed the PCR reads with MiXCR, giving one entry per CDR3 protein. The repertoire has over 7,000 distinct CDR3 sequences, approximately 46% of them found once; the top ten carry less than 45%. The specimen sequenced was CD4+ T cells from blood, cultured in vitro. The receptors shown here come from a human donor in good health.

The chain is built from TRBV27 and TRBJ2-3; TRBD2 is a possible D gene (6 bases). The germline V gene encodes CDR1 MNHEY and CDR2 SMNVEV (reference sequence). V dropped 5 bases and J dropped 2 bases, with 14 bases sitting between them. This CDR3 has 15 residues. The CDR3 is CASSKPGLPTDTQYF. For the CDR3, the DNA is TGTGCCAGCAGTAAACCGGGACTCCCCACAGATACGCAGTATTTT.

This chain joins TRBV3-1 and TRBJ2-3; 8 bases agree with TRBD2. CDR3 length equals 16 residues. The germline V gene encodes CDR1 LGHDT and CDR2 YNNKEL (reference sequence). Trimming at V came to 0 bases and at J to 5 bases, leaving 7 bases not matched to a gene. CDR3: CASSQEDGGAGDTQYF. CDR3 DNA: TGTGCCAGCAGCCAAGAGGACGGGGGGGCAGGAGATACGCAGTATTTT.

This chain links TRBV20-1 with TRBJ2-7; D call uncertain. Trimming cost V 3 bases and J 3 bases, with 9 bases left between them. This CDR3 is 12 amino acids long. Germline-derived CDR1 and CDR2 are DFQATT and SNEGSKA (reference sequence). The CDR3 DNA is TGCAGTGCTAGGACCCCTCACTACGAGCAGTACTTC. Its translation: CSARTPHYEQYF.

The table lists this clonotype with a few counts. The chain is built from TRBV20-1 and TRBJ1-1, with D uncertain. This CDR3 comprises 15 residues. V was clipped by 2 bases and J by 0 bases, with 13 bases between them. The germline V gene has CDR1 DFQATT and CDR2 SNEGSKA (reference sequence). The CDR3 protein is CSARPQPRLNTEAFF. In nucleotides, the CDR3 is TGCAGTGCTAGACCACAACCTAGATTGAACACTGAAGCTTTCTTT.

The chain couples TRBV7-7 to TRBJ2-2; a possible D gene is TRBD1 (5 bases). This CDR3 has 15 amino acids. V lost 3 bases, J lost 6 bases, and 14 bases lay in between. CDR1 is SSHAT, CDR2 FNYEAQ, per germline (reference sequence). The CDR3 loop is CASSFQAGRSGELFF. The CDR3 DNA is TGTGCCAGCAGCTTTCAGGCAGGGCGATCCGGGGAGCTGTTTTTT.

Only a few counts were recorded for this clonotype. The chain carries TRBV11-1 and TRBJ2-7; TRBD1 matches 9 bases. Germline V CDR1 and CDR2: SGHAT, FQDESV (reference sequence). The CDR3 runs 14 residues. Trimming at V came to 5 bases and at J to 0 bases, leaving 2 bases not matched to a gene. The CDR3 protein is CASSAGQGSYEQYF. As DNA, the CDR3 is TGTGCCAGCAGCGCGGGACAGGGCTCCTACGAGCAGTACTTC.

The genes are TRBV30 and TRBJ2-5; no clear D gene. V was trimmed by 1 base and J by 2 bases, leaving 8 bases between them. Germline V CDR1 and CDR2: GTSNPN, SVGIG (reference sequence). The CDR3 is 13 amino acids. CDR3 sequence (DNA): TGTGCCTGGAGTGGGACGGGTCAAGAGACCCAGTACTTC. Translating gives CAWSGTGQETQYF.

The chain couples TRBV5-1 to TRBJ2-2, with no clear D. Between the trimmed V and J ends, which lost 0 bases and 5 bases, there was a span of 8 bases. CDR3 length equals 14 residues. The germline V gene has CDR1 SGHRS and CDR2 YFSETQ. The CDR3, as DNA: TGCGCCAGCAGCTTGGTCCTATCAACCGGGGAGCTGTTTTTT. Translation gives CASSLVLSTGELFF.

This rearrangement joins TRBV25-1 to TRBJ1-1, with TRBD1 matching 8 bases. This CDR3 region has 13 residues. The germline V gene has CDR1 MGHDK and CDR2 SYGVNS. J lost 5 bases, V lost 4 bases, and 3 bases had no gene match. The CDR3 nucleotides are TGTGCCAGCAGTGGACAGGGGAGGACTGAAGCTTTCTTT. Translating it yields CASSGQGRTEAFF.

The chain links TRBV29-1 to TRBJ1-1; D gene uncertain. The V end lost 7 bases, the J end lost 1 base, and 13 bases lay between the germline ends. The CDR3 length is 13 residues. Germline CDR1 is SQVTM and CDR2 is ANQGSEA. Here the CDR3 DNA reads TGCAGCGGCGGACGGCCCGCGAACACTGAAGCTTTCTTT. It encodes CSGGRPANTEAFF. Full variable domain (remainder filled in from reference TRBV29-1 and TRBJ1-1): SAVISQKPSRDICQRGTSLTIQCQVDSQVTMMFWYRQQPGQSLTLIATANQGSEATYESGFVIDKFPISRPNLTFSTLTVSNMSPEDSSIYLCSGGRPANTEAFFGQGTRLTVV.

This sequence joins TRBV6-1 and TRBJ1-5; 9 bases are shared with TRBD1. The CDR3 has 18 residues. Germline V CDR1 and CDR2: MNHNS, SASEGT. Unmatched junction bases numbered 15, after V lost 9 bases and J lost 0 bases. The DNA for the CDR3 is TGTGCCAGTAAGATAGGACAGGGGAATATTTATAGCAATCAGCCCCAGCATTTT. Protein: CASKIGQGNIYSNQPQHF.

This clonotype appeared a single time. The chain combines TRBV7-2 with TRBJ2-3; TRBD2 might be the D (6 bases). This CDR3 spans 16 amino acids. The V and J ends lost 5 bases and 1 base respectively, with 16 bases between them. Germline V gene data show CDR1 as SGHTA and CDR2 as FQGNSA. CDR3 bases: TGTGCCAGCAGCCCCCTCTTGGGCGGGGGCACAGATACGCAGTATTTT. It translates to CASSPLLGGGTDTQYF.

The table lists this clonotype with a few counts. The rearrangement links TRBV10-2 to TRBJ1-1; D not resolved. V was shortened by 4 bases and J by 0 bases, with 3 bases between the two germline ends. Germline-derived CDR1 and CDR2 are WSHSY and SAAADI. The CDR3 spans 12 residues. CDR3 sequence reads: CASSGLNTEAFF. CDR3 coding DNA: TGCGCCAGCAGTGGGTTGAACACTGAAGCTTTCTTT.

The chain couples TRBV27 to TRBJ2-7; a weak D match, TRBD1 (6 bases). CDR3 length: 14 amino acids. From germline, CDR1 is MNHEY and CDR2 SMNVEV (reference sequence). Trimming removed 4 bases at V and 2 bases at J, with 12 bases between. The chain's CDR3 is CASSSPDRTYEQYF. In DNA, the CDR3 is TGTGCCAGCAGTTCTCCCGACAGGACCTACGAGCAGTACTTC.

The chain combines TRBV4-2 with TRBJ1-2; 7 bases are shared with TRBD1. The junction had 4 bases not matched to a gene; V was cut back by 3 bases and J by 3 bases. Germline V gene sequence: CDR1 LGHNA, CDR2 YNFKEQ. The CDR3 sequence is 14 residues long. This chain's CDR3 is CASSHPGQDYGYTF. In nucleotides, the CDR3 is TGTGCCAGCAGCCACCCCGGACAGGACTATGGCTACACCTTC.

The V gene is TRBV7-8, the J gene TRBJ1-2; no firm D call. The germline CDR1 and CDR2 sequences are SGHVS and FQNEAQ. The V end lost 1 base, the J end lost 4 bases, and 10 bases lay between the germline ends. The CDR3 extends over 14 amino acids. DNA of the CDR3: TGTGCCAGCAGCTTAGTCTCAGAGACCTATGGCTACACCTTC. Translating gives CASSLVSETYGYTF.

The chain combines TRBV28 with TRBJ2-1; 15 nucleotides agree with TRBD2. The germline CDR1 and CDR2 sequences are MDHEN and SYDVKM. The trim removed 1 base at V and 6 bases at J, leaving 7 bases unmatched. CDR3 length: 18 amino acids. CDR3 residues: CASSLFQGLAGGPNEQFF. Here the CDR3 DNA reads TGTGCCAGCAGTTTATTCCAAGGACTAGCGGGGGGGCCCAATGAGCAGTTCTTC.

This chain joins TRBV6-5 and TRBJ1-1; D is possibly TRBD1 (5 bases). V lost 1 base to trimming and J lost 4 bases, with 13 bases between them. The CDR3 has 15 amino acids. Germline loops: CDR1 MNHEY, CDR2 SVGAGI. CDR3 sequence reads: CASSYFGGSGTEAFF. The CDR3 nucleotides read TGTGCCAGCAGTTACTTTGGGGGAAGCGGCACTGAAGCTTTCTTT.

The table lists this clonotype with a few counts. The CDR3 DNA is TGTGCCAGCAGCGAGGTCCTGGGCGGCTACACCTTC. Translation gives CASSEVLGGYTF. The chain couples TRBV6-1 to TRBJ1-2; D call uncertain. The length of the CDR3 is 12 residues. Trimming pared 6 bases from V and 8 bases from J, leaving 13 bases between. CDR1 is MNHNS and CDR2 is SASEGT in the germline V gene.

V usage is TRBV2 and J usage is TRBJ1-5, with 8 bases matching TRBD1. This CDR3 is 14 amino acids long. In germline, CDR1 is SNHLY, CDR2 FYNNEI. V lost 8 bases, J lost 6 bases, and 9 bases stayed unmatched. CDR3 protein: CASRSDRGVQPQHF. The DNA for the CDR3 is TGTGCCAGCCGCTCTGACAGGGGTGTTCAGCCCCAGCATTTT. The whole variable domain, remainder taken from reference TRBV2 and TRBJ1-5, is EPEVTQTPSHQVTQMGQEVILRCVPISNHLYFYWYRQILGQKVEFLVSFYNNEISEKSEIFDDQFSVERPDGSNFTLKIRSTKLEDSAMYFCASRSDRGVQPQHFGDGTRLSIL.

V gene TRBV20-1 combines with J gene TRBJ1-5, with D possibly matching TRBD1 (5 bases). Germline V gives CDR1 DFQATT, CDR2 SNEGSKA (reference sequence). Trimming cost V 4 bases and J 2 bases, with 18 bases left between them. The CDR3 is 16 amino acids. In nucleotides, the CDR3 is TGCAGTGCTACGGGGCATGAGGGGATGGGCAATCAGCCCCAGCATTTT. This sequence encodes CSATGHEGMGNQPQHF.

V gene TRBV25-1 combines with J gene TRBJ1-5; no firm D call. V was clipped by 3 bases and J by 4 bases, with 10 bases between them. The V gene's germline CDR1 is MGHDK and CDR2 SYGVNS. CDR3 length equals 14 residues. The CDR3 region has the DNA TGTGCCAGCAGTGAGGGTGGCTGGAATCAGCCCCAGCATTTT. Protein product: CASSEGGWNQPQHF.

In DNA, the CDR3 is TGTGCCAGCAGTCAATCCAACTCTCAGCCCCAGCATTTT. Its protein is CASSQSNSQPQHF. The V and J genes are TRBV27 and TRBJ1-5; no definite D call. There are 13 residues in the CDR3. CDR1 is MNHEY, CDR2 SMNVEV, per germline (reference sequence). The germline V and J ends were trimmed by 5 bases and 6 bases, with 11 bases remaining between them.

The chain links TRBV2 to TRBJ1-5; TRBD1 might be the D (5 bases). The CDR3 runs 13 residues. V dropped 6 bases and J dropped 4 bases, with 10 bases sitting between them. Germline CDR1 SNHLY, CDR2 FYNNEI. In DNA, the CDR3 is TGTGCCAGCAGCTTACAGGAGAATCAGCCCCAGCATTTT. Its protein product is CASSLQENQPQHF.

V and J are TRBV6-1 and TRBJ1-1; possible D gene TRBD1, 6 bases. This CDR3 has 12 amino acids. Germline CDR1 and CDR2: MNHNS and SASEGT. V lost 6 bases and J lost 5, with 10 bases in between. The CDR3 DNA reads TGTGCCAGCAGCCGACAGGAAACTGAAGCTTTCTTT. It specifies CASSRQETEAFF.

This clonotype occurred a few times. The V call is TRBV15, the J call TRBJ2-5; possibly TRBD1 for D (5 bases). V was trimmed by 0 bases and J by 2 bases, leaving 10 bases between them. Looked up from germline, CDR1 is LNHNV and CDR2 is YYDKDF (reference sequence). The CDR3 is 15 amino acids. CDR3 coding DNA: TGTGCCACCAGCAGAGATCTTGACAGACAAGAGACCCAGTACTTC. This translates into CATSRDLDRQETQYF.

This chain joins TRBV5-4 and TRBJ1-1; 10 bases are a match to TRBD1. V was clipped by 1 base and J by 9 bases; unmatched bases: 9. The CDR3 is 15 residues long. CDR1 is SGHNT and CDR2 is YYREEE in the germline V gene (reference sequence). The CDR3 here is CASSLSSGGQGQAFF. CDR3 DNA sequence: TGTGCCAGCAGCTTGTCCTCGGGGGGACAGGGGCAAGCTTTCTTT.

The table lists this clonotype with a few counts. Written as DNA, the CDR3 is TGTGCCAGCAGCTTAACGTCGGGCGACACTGAAGCTTTCTTT. This codes for CASSLTSGDTEAFF. The rearrangement uses TRBV7-3 and TRBJ1-1; D not certain. V lost 0 bases and J 3 bases, leaving 8 bases between the germline ends. Per germline, CDR1 SGHTA and CDR2 FQGTGA. This CDR3 is built from 14 residues.

The chain links TRBV7-2 to TRBJ1-2, with D unclear. Germline V gene sequence: CDR1 SGHTA, CDR2 FQGNSA. Trimming cost V 3 bases and J 8 bases, with 10 bases left between them. This CDR3 is built from 12 residues. The CDR3 sequence is CASSFFSTGYTF. In DNA, the CDR3 is TGTGCCAGCAGCTTTTTTTCCACGGGCTACACCTTC.

The chain couples TRBV7-3 to TRBJ2-5; D gene unclear. V shed 4 bases and J shed 4 bases, with 13 bases lying between them. Germline assignment: CDR1 SGHTA and CDR2 FQGTGA. This CDR3 comprises 14 residues. The CDR3 DNA reads as TGTGCCAGCAGCTCGGACGGACGTGGAGAGACCCAGTACTTC. Its translation is CASSSDGRGETQYF. Looking up the rest from reference TRBV7-3 and TRBJ2-5 gives the full variable domain: GAGVSQTPSNKVTEKGKYVELRCDPISGHTALYWYRQSLGQGPEFLIYFQGTGAADDSGLPNDRFFAVRPEGSVSTLKIQRTERGDSAVYLCASSSDGRGETQYFGPGTRLLVL.